One sample yielded the 8 T cell receptor beta chains listed below, sequenced in a study of blood T cell repertoires in COVID-19. Generated by immunoSEQ multiplex PCR, the TCRdb table keeps only in-frame clones and is missing some. The table lists roughly 190,000 clones, 70% to 90% of them singletons. Sequencing was carried out using peripheral blood. The receptors derive from a man under 40 with acute or convalescent COVID-19.

V usage is TRBV7-9 and J usage is TRBJ2-7; D gene uncertain. Germline CDR1 is SEHNR and CDR2 is FQNEAQ (reference sequence). The CDR3 length is 14 residues. V dropped 5 bases and J dropped 2 bases, with 13 bases sitting between them. The CDR3 DNA follows: TGTGCCAGCAGCCCCTCTGCGAGTCCCTACGAGCAGTACTTC. This gives the protein CASSPSASPYEQYF.

This chain uses TRBV24-1 with TRBJ2-5; 11 bases line up with TRBD1. From germline, CDR1 is KGHDR and CDR2 SFDVKD. The CDR3 extends over 14 amino acids. V gave up 8 bases and J gave up 5 bases; unmatched junction bases: 6. Here the CDR3 reads CATTAGTGGETQYF. The CDR3 DNA reads TGTGCCACCACTGCCGGGACAGGGGGGGAGACCCAGTACTTC.

V is TRBV4-2 and J is TRBJ2-3; 8 bases are a match to TRBD1. This CDR3 has 17 residues. Germline V gives CDR1 LGHNA, CDR2 YNFKEQ. J gave up 3 bases and V 2 bases, and 10 bases lay outside the gene matches. The CDR3 region is CASSQRGRDRPTDTQYF. The CDR3 DNA is TGTGCCAGCAGCCAACGAGGCCGGGACAGGCCAACAGATACGCAGTATTTT.

The chain is built from TRBV5-6 and TRBJ1-2; a possible D gene is TRBD1 (5 bases). The CDR3 contains 16 residues. In germline, CDR1 is SGHDT, CDR2 YYEEEE. V was cut by 0 bases and J by 6 bases, with 18 bases left in between. The CDR3 loop reads CASSLADGQGRDGYTF. For the CDR3, the DNA is TGTGCCAGCAGCTTGGCCGACGGGCAGGGCAGGGATGGCTACACCTTC.

The J gene is TRBJ1-2, the V gene TRBV28; D might be TRBD1 (6 bases). The CDR3 sequence is 14 residues long. The V gene lost 8 bases and the J gene lost 8 bases, with 21 bases spanning the gap. Germline values: CDR1 MDHEN, CDR2 SYDVKM. The CDR3 loop is CASFTGTSGQGYTF. CDR3 nucleotides: TGTGCCAGCTTTACCGGGACATCGGGACAAGGCTACACCTTC.

This sequence joins TRBV30 and TRBJ2-1; D might be TRBD2 (5 bases). The germline V gene has CDR1 GTSNPN and CDR2 SVGIG (reference sequence). CDR3 size: 11 residues. The V end was cut by 2 bases, the J end by 8 bases, with 7 bases between. The CDR3 loop reads CAWSSGYEQFF. DNA for the CDR3: TGTGCCTGGAGTTCGGGGTATGAGCAGTTCTTC.

The chain recombines TRBV13 with TRBJ2-2, with D possibly TRBD1 on 5 matching bases. Germline assignment: CDR1 PRHDT and CDR2 FYEKMQ (reference sequence). Trimming removed 3 bases at V and 4 bases at J, with 6 bases between. This CDR3 is 13 amino acids long. CDR3 nucleotides: TGTGCCAGCAGCTTGCAGGGCACCGGGGAGCTGTTTTTT. It is translated as CASSLQGTGELFF.

The chain has TRBV7-9 and TRBJ2-5, with no clear D. This CDR3 is built from 14 residues. Between the trimmed V and J ends, which lost 7 bases and 5 bases, there was a span of 17 bases. The germline gives CDR1 SEHNR, CDR2 FQNEAQ (reference sequence). In DNA form, the CDR3 reads TGTGCCAGCACCCCCTTTGGGCAGATGGAGACCCAGTACTTC. Amino acids: CASTPFGQMETQYF.